The present T cell receptor (beta chain) was sequenced within a study of OX40 agonist ivuxolimab in advanced cancers. Study-wide context: People in dose escalation had one of these cancers: hepatocellular carcinoma, melanoma, renal cell or head and neck cancer. Study-wide points: Still undetermined is the antigen specificity of the expanded peripheral T cells. Circulating CD4+ and CD8+ T cells showed clonal expansion by week 6 at 0.1 to 3.0 mg/kg.

Some clones are missing from TCRdb's copy, which holds only in-frame ones; the method was immunoSEQ multiplex PCR. The data contain about 51,000 clones, 65% to 85% of them singletons. Autoimmune disease history or systemic immunosuppression led to patient exclusion. The CDR3 covers 11 residues. Deletions cut 3 bases from V and 9 bases from J, with 11 bases between. The germline CDR1 and CDR2 sequences are DFQATT and SNEGSKA (reference sequence). Comments on this clone: Its antigen remains unknown.

The source is an adult with an advanced solid tumor such as melanoma, head and neck, liver or kidney cancer. Sequencing used CD4+ or CD8+ T cells sorted from blood, obtained in a trial of the OX40 agonist ivuxolimab. The chain is built from TRBV20-1 and TRBJ1-2, with D possibly matching TRBD1 (5 bases). The DNA for the CDR3 is TGCAGTGCTAGGGGGCAGACCCGCTACACCTTC. This translates into CSARGQTRYTF.